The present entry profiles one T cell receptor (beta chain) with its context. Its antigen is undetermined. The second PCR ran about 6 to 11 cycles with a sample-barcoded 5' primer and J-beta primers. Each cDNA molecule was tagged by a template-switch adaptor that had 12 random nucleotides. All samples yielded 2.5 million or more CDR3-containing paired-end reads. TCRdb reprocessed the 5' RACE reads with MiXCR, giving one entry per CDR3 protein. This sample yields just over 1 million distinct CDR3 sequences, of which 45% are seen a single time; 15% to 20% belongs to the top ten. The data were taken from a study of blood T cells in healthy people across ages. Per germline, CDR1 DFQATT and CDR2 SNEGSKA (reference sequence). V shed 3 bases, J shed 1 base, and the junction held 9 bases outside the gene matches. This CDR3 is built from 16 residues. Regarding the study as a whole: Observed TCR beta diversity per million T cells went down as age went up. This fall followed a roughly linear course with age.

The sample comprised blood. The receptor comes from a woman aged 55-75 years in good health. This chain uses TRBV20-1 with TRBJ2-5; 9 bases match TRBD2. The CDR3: CSASIISGRTQETQYF. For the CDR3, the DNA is TGCAGTGCTAGCATTATCAGCGGGAGGACCCAAGAGACCCAGTACTTC.